One sample yielded the 2 T cell receptor beta chains listed below, sequenced in a study of OX40 agonist ivuxolimab in advanced cancers. Clones were sequenced by immunoSEQ multiplex PCR, and TCRdb holds only the in-frame ones, with some missing. This sample has around 80,000 clones, with around 88% found just once. Sequencing used CD4+ or CD8+ T cells sorted from blood, obtained in a trial of the OX40 agonist ivuxolimab. The receptor set was obtained from an adult with an advanced solid tumor such as melanoma, head and neck, liver or kidney cancer.

The V gene is TRBV5-6, the J gene TRBJ1-2; D remains ambiguous. Germline V gene lookup returns CDR1 SGHDT and CDR2 YYEEEE. CDR3 length: 14 amino acids. The V gene lost 2 bases and the J gene lost 6 bases, with 14 bases spanning the gap. The chain's CDR3 is CASSFVPRDHGYTF. The CDR3 DNA is TGTGCCAGCAGCTTCGTACCAAGAGATCATGGCTACACCTTC.

This clone came up a few times. V usage is TRBV11-1 and J usage is TRBJ2-1, with D possibly matching TRBD1 (6 bases). Trimming took off 2 bases at V and 4 bases at J, with 9 bases between the two ends. The CDR3 contains 14 residues. Germline V gene sequence: CDR1 SGHAT, CDR2 FQDESV (reference sequence). The DNA of the CDR3 is TGTGCCAGCAGCTTAACAGGGAGATACAATGAGCAGTTCTTC. Its protein is CASSLTGRYNEQFF.